The table lists the clone carrying this TCR beta chain with many counts. The CDR3 consists of 12 residues. Germline V lookup: CDR1 DFQATT, CDR2 SNEGSKA (reference sequence). The V end was cut by 6 bases, the J end by 1 base, with 9 bases between. The sample originates from a study of early T cells in non-severe SARS-CoV-2 infection. Study-wide context: Bulk RNA taken from unsorted whole blood was sequenced, leaving chains unpaired.

TCRdb recomputed calls from the 5' RACE reads with MiXCR, one row per CDR3 protein. The sample has 15,000 to 25,000 distinct CDR3 sequences, approximately 4% seen once. This receptor was taken from an adult who was a healthcare worker with PCR-confirmed SARS-CoV-2 infection or an uninfected control (not recorded which). J is TRBJ1-1 and V is TRBV20-1; D is undetermined. The sample consisted of whole blood. CDR3 sequence: CSASRTNTEAFF. CDR3 nucleotide sequence: TGCAGTGCCTCTCGGACGAACACTGAAGCTTTCTTT.